Sequencing of this TCR beta chain was carried out in a study of PD-1 blockade in classical Hodgkin lymphoma (dated by TCRdb to the early 2020s). Study-wide context: Nivolumab dosing was 3 mg/kg intravenously every 2 weeks, continuing until either disease progression or unacceptable toxicity. To define a peripheral blood immune signature of response to PD-1 blockade in classical Hodgkin lymphoma, the study combined TCR beta sequencing with CyTOF.

Here V drops 3 bases and J drops 0 bases, and the junction holds 9 bases not matched to any gene. CDR3 length: 17 amino acids, cysteine to phenylalanine. Only CDR3 DNA remains: 51 bases, in frame from the first base. For CDR1 and CDR2, the germline V gene lists SGDLS and YYNGEE. The time point label, as the study defines it: cycle 4 day 1 (C4D1), after six to seven weeks of nivolumab. Every trial patient had relapsed after autologous stem cell transplantation, and cohorts A, B and C differed in prior brentuximab vedotin exposure. A total of fewer than 70 patients with relapsed/refractory classical Hodgkin lymphoma made up the trial cohort, and each patient's best overall response was complete response, partial response or progressive disease. In the multi-cohort phase II CheckMate 205 trial, trial patients received single-agent nivolumab. An independent review committee assessed best overall response by applying the 2007 International Working Group response criteria. Trial PBMCs were obtained immediately prior to nivolumab initiation (C1D1) and on therapy at cycle 2 day 1 and cycle 4 day 1. Peripheral blood was collected in 8 mL Vacutainer Cell Preparation Tubes, from which PBMCs were isolated by centrifugation and then cryopreserved.

Note on this clone: It lacks a known antigen. The record has no base qualities; no much larger clone is one base away.

The investigation overall reported the following: A significant rise by C4D1 was seen in CD4+ but not CD8+ TCR diversity (p=0.0027 vs p=0.16), with the rise being most apparent in complete responders (p=0.02). Baseline TCR diversity was reported as lower in newly diagnosed patients than in healthy donors, and lower still in relapsed/refractory patients. Baseline diversity similar to that of newly diagnosed patients was observed in trial patients achieving complete response, whereas significantly lower diversity was observed in partial responders and progressors. The study was restricted to a single clinical trial cohort, and the causes of repertoire differences, possibly disease activity or prior therapy, were left undefined. Lower diversity was seen in patients whose nivolumab began less than 1 year after ASCT, and these patients were left out of later analyses so that immune reconstitution would not confound the results.

Genomic DNA was extracted with the Qiagen DNeasy kit from unsorted PBMCs and from negatively selected CD4+ and CD8+ fractions. TCR beta CDR3 regions were subjected to amplification by immunoSEQ multiplex PCR with primers that anneal to V and J segments. Amplification bias was minimized using a synthetic immune receptor repertoire, and residual bias was removed computationally after sequencing. The authors processed their data as follows. Custom Python scripts were used to quantify repertoire diversity as the Shannon entropy index. Unsorted, CD4+ and CD8+ repertoires were examined separately, except in combined analyses, for which CD4+ and CD8+ sequences were merged in silico. Clonal expansion was defined as a frequency increase of at least 2-fold after treatment compared with C1D1, and clones undetected at baseline were assigned a pseudocount of 0.5. Singleton clones were defined as clones with 0 or 1 copy at C1D1, and non-singleton clones were defined as clones with 2 or more copies. By matching protein sequences in sorted samples from the same patient, clones expanded in unsorted samples were annotated as CD4+, CD8+ or unknown. Wilcoxon tests on paired samples were used to test diversity changes from C1D1 to C4D1. Sourced from immuneACCESS, this table was stored by TCRdb with only in-frame sequences that have V and J called. A share of the clones is absent; for the studies checked, an unresolved V gene accounts for under half, and the remainder has no known explanation. The DNA was the basis for D and trimming; V, J and clone size are from that table. This sample gives roughly 28,000 clones in total; around 80% of them show up just once. Together, the top ten hold around 20% of the sample.

This TCR was recovered from a human donor with classical Hodgkin lymphoma. This receptor chain uses TRBV9 and TRBJ2-1, and 7 bases in between align with TRBD2. Sequenced material: peripheral blood mononuclear cells (PBMCs), taken before the fourth cycle of nivolumab. The CDR3: CASSARGDQSSYNEQFF. The base sequence is TGTGCCAGCAGCGCTCGGGGGGATCAGAGCTCCTACAATGAGCAGTTCTTC.